Listed below are T cell receptor beta chains from one sample, sequenced in a study of cytomegalovirus exposure and HLA in healthy donors. The assay was immunoSEQ multiplex PCR, and TCRdb's table has in-frame clones only and misses some. The data contain about 110,000 clones, roughly 79% of them seen just once; the ten biggest clones take up around 1.3%. The sequenced sample was PBMCs. The receptors here all came from a man aged 35 to 55 in good health and CMV-seronegative. CDR3s include the opening cysteine and the closing phenylalanine or tryptophan. The D gene is left open where the match is weak. Clone sizes are given selectively: once, few, many, or a class where the clone is expanded.

>NA|TRBV14|TRBD2|19|TRBJ2-2
CASSQQRLAGGPNTGELFF
TGTGCCAGCAGCCAACAAAGGCTAGCGGGCGGACCGAACACCGGGGAGCTGTTTTTT
>NA|TRBV5-4|NA|13|TRBJ2-7
CASSLALFPEQYF
TGTGCCAGCAGCTTGGCGTTGTTTCCCGAGCAGTACTTC
>NA|TRBV4-1|TRBD2|18|TRBJ2-3
CASSQLLAGGLEADTQYF
TGCGCCAGCAGCCAACTCTTAGCGGGGGGGCTTGAGGCAGATACGCAGTATTTT
>once|TRBV4-1|NA|13|TRBJ1-1
CASSQGMKGGAFF
TGCGCCAGCAGCCAAGGGATGAAAGGGGGAGCTTTCTTT
>NA|TRBV29-1|NA|13|TRBJ1-1
CSVQDRVYTEAFF
TGCAGCGTACAAGACAGAGTCTACACTGAAGCTTTCTTT
>NA|TRBV11-1|NA|14|TRBJ1-1
CASRLGGGLTEAFF
TGTGCCAGCAGACTGGGGGGGGGCCTCACTGAAGCTTTCTTT
>NA|TRBV19|TRBD1|12|TRBJ1-5
CASRQGNQPQHF
TGTGCCAGCCGACAGGGTAACCAGCCCCAGCATTTT
>NA|TRBV11-2|NA|14|TRBJ1-2
CASSSRLANYGYTF
TGTGCCAGCAGCTCCCGGTTAGCTAACTATGGCTACACCTTC
>NA|TRBV30|TRBD1|14|TRBJ1-2
CAWEMTGLVYGYTF
TGTGCCTGGGAGATGACAGGGTTAGTTTATGGCTACACCTTC
>NA|TRBV7-8|NA|15|TRBJ1-2
CASSPRLTSKDGYTF
TGTGCCAGCAGCCCTCGCTTGACATCTAAGGATGGCTACACCTTC
>NA|TRBV5-4|NA|13|TRBJ1-1
CASSLALNTEAFF
TGTGCCAGCAGCTTGGCTCTGAACACTGAAGCTTTCTTT
>NA|TRBV4-3|NA|15|TRBJ1-1
CASSQYQGSRTEAFF
TGCGCCAGCAGCCAATATCAGGGTTCAAGGACTGAAGCTTTCTTT
>NA|TRBV21-1|NA|12|TRBJ1-6
CASSKGSLPLHF
TGTGCCAGCAGCAAAGGTTCCTTACCCCTCCACTTT
>NA|TRBV5-4|NA|14|TRBJ2-5
CASSSGLAQETQYF
TGTGCCAGCAGCTCCGGACTCGCGCAAGAGACCCAGTACTTC
>NA|TRBV4-3|TRBD1|16|TRBJ2-1
CASSQDKGAKGNEQFF
TGCGCCAGCAGCCAAGACAAGGGGGCGAAGGGCAATGAGCAGTTCTTC
>NA|TRBV4-2|NA|16|TRBJ2-3
CASSQDIRALTDTQYF
TGTGCCAGCAGCCAAGATATTCGTGCACTCACAGATACGCAGTATTTT
>NA|TRBV27|TRBD2|15|TRBJ2-1
CASSLVSSGGNEQFF
TGTGCCAGCAGTTTGGTGTCTAGCGGGGGCAATGAGCAGTTCTTC
>NA|TRBV5-4|TRBD2|16|TRBJ2-3
CASSSGLASNTDTQYF
TGTGCCAGCAGCTCCGGACTAGCCAGTAACACAGATACGCAGTATTTT
>NA|TRBV7-6|TRBD2|16|TRBJ2-7
CASSLGELAADYEQYF
TGTGCCAGCAGCTTAGGCGAACTAGCGGCCGACTACGAGCAGTACTTC
>few|TRBV5-4|TRBD1|17|TRBJ2-6
CASSFRTGSPGANVLTF
TGTGCCAGCAGCTTTAGGACAGGGTCTCCTGGGGCCAACGTCCTGACTTTC
>few|TRBV6-6|NA|14|TRBJ1-1
CASRLLTGNTEAFF
TGTGCCAGCAGACTCCTTACTGGGAACACTGAAGCTTTCTTT
>NA|TRBV27|NA|14|TRBJ1-5
CASSFSDSNQPQHF
TGTGCCAGCAGTTTTTCAGATAGCAATCAGCCCCAGCATTTT
>NA|TRBV7-7|NA|14|TRBJ2-5
CASSISGAGETQYF
TGTGCCAGCAGCATTTCAGGGGCGGGAGAGACCCAGTACTTC
>few|TRBV27|TRBD1|15|TRBJ1-5
CASSGTGRNNQPQHF
TGTGCCAGCAGTGGGACAGGGAGGAACAATCAGCCCCAGCATTTT
>NA|TRBV28|NA|14|TRBJ1-1
CASSPETTNTEAFF
TGTGCCAGCTCTCCCGAGACTACGAACACTGAAGCTTTCTTT
>NA|TRBV6-5|TRBD1|15|TRBJ1-4
CASSLFGTGNEKLFF
TGTGCCAGCAGTCTTTTTGGGACAGGGAATGAAAAACTGTTTTTT
>NA|TRBV6-4|TRBD2|17|TRBJ2-3
CASSDRGLAGGPDTQYF
TGTGCCAGCAGTGACCGGGGACTAGCGGGAGGCCCAGATACGCAGTATTTT
>few|TRBV7-6|NA|17|TRBJ2-7
CASSISAGEDYIYEQYF
TGTGCCAGCAGCATTAGCGCCGGCGAAGACTATATCTACGAGCAGTACTTC
>NA|TRBV29-1|TRBD1|14|TRBJ1-2
CSVDSGQGGYGYTF
TGCAGCGTTGATTCGGGACAGGGCGGGTATGGCTACACCTTC
>few|TRBV6-1|TRBD1|14|TRBJ1-3
CASRGQGSGNTIYF
TGTGCCAGCAGGGGACAGGGGTCGGGAAACACCATATATTTT
>NA|TRBV2|NA|12|TRBJ1-1
CASTKGGAEAFF
TGTGCCAGCACCAAAGGGGGGGCTGAAGCTTTCTTT
>NA|TRBV18|NA|16|TRBJ1-1
CASSPTTLGGNTEAFF
TGTGCCAGCTCACCGACCACCCTGGGAGGCAACACTGAAGCTTTCTTT
>NA|TRBV30|TRBD2|11|TRBJ2-1
CAGGVYNEQFF
TGTGCCGGGGGGGTTTACAATGAGCAGTTCTTC
>NA|TRBV14|NA|15|TRBJ1-2
CASSPSAGIYYGYTF
TGTGCCAGCAGCCCAAGTGCGGGAATCTACTATGGCTACACCTTC
>NA|TRBV6-6|NA|15|TRBJ1-1
CASRLEIPRGTEAFF
TGTGCCAGCAGACTAGAAATACCCCGGGGCACTGAAGCTTTCTTT
>few|TRBV7-9|NA|13|TRBJ2-7
CASSHGQTYEQYF
TGTGCCAGCAGCCATGGACAAACCTACGAGCAGTACTTC
>NA|TRBV18|NA|19|TRBJ2-7
CASSPFKPLRGGVLDEQYF
TGTGCCAGCTCACCATTTAAACCTCTCCGAGGGGGGGTATTAGACGAGCAGTACTTC
>NA|TRBV15|NA|14|TRBJ1-5
CATSRMQINQPQHF
TGTGCCACCAGCAGAATGCAGATTAATCAGCCCCAGCATTTT
>NA|TRBV5-1|TRBD1|13|TRBJ1-2
CASSPGQGNGYTF
TGCGCCAGCAGCCCGGGACAGGGAAATGGCTACACCTTC
>NA|TRBV29-1|NA|13|TRBJ1-3
CSFQDRAGNTIYF
TGCAGCTTTCAGGACAGAGCGGGAAACACCATATATTTT
>NA|TRBV7-9|TRBD1|14|TRBJ2-7
CASSSGGGAYEQYF
TGTGCCAGCAGCTCAGGGGGCGGGGCCTACGAGCAGTACTTC
>NA|TRBV4-1|TRBD1|15|TRBJ2-7
CASSHRQGLLYEQYF
TGCGCCAGCAGCCACCGACAGGGCTTACTGTACGAGCAGTACTTC
>once|TRBV5-1|TRBD1|15|TRBJ2-1
CASSLPRGSYNEQFF
TGCGCCAGCAGCTTGCCCAGGGGGTCCTACAATGAGCAGTTCTTC
>NA|TRBV19|NA|13|TRBJ2-7
CASKPGSEGEQYF
TGTGCCAGCAAGCCGGGTTCGGAGGGCGAGCAGTACTTC
>NA|TRBV10-3|TRBD1|16|TRBJ2-5
CAISGGSTGGQETQYF
TGTGCCATCAGTGGGGGCTCCACAGGGGGGCAAGAGACCCAGTACTTC
>NA|TRBV19|NA|13|TRBJ1-1
CASSIAGETEAFF
TGTGCCAGTAGTATAGCAGGGGAGACTGAAGCTTTCTTT
>NA|TRBV28|TRBD2|14|TRBJ2-3
CASSRLADTDTQYF
TGTGCCAGCAGTCGACTAGCGGACACAGATACGCAGTATTTT
>NA|TRBV4-1|TRBD1|15|TRBJ2-7
CASSLGQDNSYEQYF
TGCGCCAGCAGCCTCGGACAGGACAACTCCTACGAGCAGTACTTC
>NA|TRBV29-1|TRBD1|15|TRBJ1-2
CSTPTGGSWDYGYTF
TGCAGCACACCGACAGGGGGCTCCTGGGACTATGGCTACACCTTC
>NA|TRBV4-2|TRBD2|16|TRBJ2-3
CASSQDLAVSTDTQYF
TGTGCCAGCAGCCAAGACCTAGCGGTCAGCACAGATACGCAGTATTTT
>few|TRBV5-1|TRBD1|13|TRBJ2-7
CASSRQGAYEQYF
TGCGCCAGCAGCCGACAGGGGGCCTACGAGCAGTACTTC
>NA|TRBV19|TRBD2|15|TRBJ2-3
CASSVAGLAKDTQYF
TGTGCCAGTAGTGTCGCGGGACTAGCAAAGGATACGCAGTATTTT
>NA|TRBV19|NA|15|TRBJ2-7
CASSPQGKSSYEQYF
TGTGCCAGTAGCCCCCAGGGAAAGAGCTCCTACGAGCAGTACTTC
>NA|TRBV6-4|TRBD1|14|TRBJ1-2
CASMRDSQSYDYTF
TGTGCCAGCATGCGGGACAGCCAAAGTTATGACTACACCTTC
>once|TRBV28|NA|16|TRBJ2-2
CASSGDTGQLTGELFF
TGTGCCAGCAGTGGGGATACGGGACAACTGACCGGGGAGCTGTTTTTT